This entry features one TCR beta chain sequence. Germline CDR1 is SGHAT and CDR2 is FQNNGV. J lost 9 bases, V lost 5 bases, and 3 bases had no gene match. CDR3 length: 13 residues. All of the donors were given nivolumab, ipilimumab, aspirin, low-dose cyclophosphamide and low-dose radiotherapy as part of RACIN, a single-arm trial. Inclusion covered patients whose advanced solid tumors lacked tumor-infiltrating lymphocytes. This sample is part of a study of low-dose radiotherapy and immunotherapy resistance in tumors. Overall study context: The study gave Cohort 2 1 Gy per fraction every two weeks, totaling 13 Gy over 26 weeks. Intravenous cyclophosphamide at 200 mg/m2 preceded radiation and immunotherapy by one day, every two weeks.

First-strand cDNA used TRAV- and TRBV-specific primers, covering alpha and beta chains. TCR amplification used around 19 PCR cycles, a constant-region primer and a V-primer adapter. TCRdb re-called the reads with MiXCR, one entry per CDR3 protein. The sample has approximately 14,000 distinct CDR3 sequences; 45% to 55% are singletons. This chain uses TRBV11-2 with TRBJ1-6; the match to TRBD1 covers 8 bases. The source of this sequence is a human donor with advanced metastatic prostate, ovarian, gallbladder or colorectal cancer (not recorded which). This table probably holds off-target reads from a library built for another chain. CDR3 amino acids: CASSTGGISPLHF. CDR3 nucleotides: TGTGCCAGCAGCACAGGGGGAATTTCACCCCTCCACTTT.